The rows below give T cell receptor beta chains drawn from one sample of a study of T cells in Graves' hyperthyroidism and ophthalmopathy. Each CDR3 protein is one row after TCRdb ran MiXCR on the multiplex PCR reads. This table holds fewer than 450,000 distinct CDR3 sequences, under 20% found once. Sequenced sample: blood. The receptors shown here come from a man aged 18 to 29 with Graves' ophthalmopathy. Each CDR3 is given with its conserved first and last residue. The D gene is left open where the match is weak. Expanded clones get a size class; other rows say once, few or many, or leave the size out.

j_gene | abundance | len | d_gene | v_gene | CDR3nt | CDR3aa
TRBJ2-1 | many | 15 | TRBD1 | TRBV6-1 | TGTGCCAGCAGCCCACGGACAGGGGTATTCCCCAAGCAGTTCTTC | CASSPRTGVFPKQFF
TRBJ1-2 | few | 15 | TRBD1 | TRBV28 | TGTGCCAGCAGTTTATACAGGGGTTATAACTATGGCTACACCTTC | CASSLYRGYNYGYTF
TRBJ2-3 | - | 16 | TRBD2 | TRBV9 | TGTGCCAGCAGCGTAGGTTCTAGCGGTAGCACAGATACGCAGTATTTT | CASSVGSSGSTDTQYF
TRBJ1-1 | - | 14 | TRBD1 | TRBV20-1 | TGCAGTGCTAGCCCACAGGGGGCCGGCACTGAAGCTTTCTTT | CSASPQGAGTEAFF
TRBJ2-1 | many | 13 | TRBD2 | TRBV7-2 | TGTGCCAGCAGCTTAGTGGGGGGGAATGAGCAGTTCTTC | CASSLVGGNEQFF
TRBJ2-7 | many | 12 | - | TRBV6-1 | TGTGCCAGCAGTGGGTCCAGGAACGAGCAGTACTTC | CASSGSRNEQYF
TRBJ1-1 | many | 12 | - | TRBV11-2 | TGTGCCAGCAGGGACAAGAACACTGAAGCTTTCTTT | CASRDKNTEAFF
TRBJ1-4 | many | 14 | - | TRBV6-1 | TGTGCCAGCGGGGGACCTCGGGGAGGCGAAAAACTGTTTTTT | CASGGPRGGEKLFF
TRBJ1-1 | many | 15 | - | TRBV7-9 | TGTGCCAGCAGCGGACTGGGGGCAGGCTCGGAGGGAGCTTTCTTT | CASSGLGAGSEGAFF
TRBJ1-1 | - | 15 | - | TRBV9 | TGTGCCAGCGGCGTAGGGGGGGAGGTACGGACTGAAGCTTTCTTT | CASGVGGEVRTEAFF
TRBJ2-7 | many | 15 | - | TRBV9 | TGTGCCAGCAGCGTAGCGGACAGCGGGGTTTACGAGCAGTACTTC | CASSVADSGVYEQYF
TRBJ2-1 | many | 15 | TRBD1 | TRBV7-2 | TGTGCCAGCAGCACCGGACAGGGGGCGTTGGGTGAGCAGTTCTTC | CASSTGQGALGEQFF
TRBJ1-2 | few | 13 | - | TRBV25-1 | TGTGCCAGCAGTGAAACAGCCCGGGCTGGCTACACCTTC | CASSETARAGYTF
TRBJ2-1 | few | 14 | - | TRBV5-1 | TGCGCCAGCAGCTTTGGGACCCTTGGCAATGAGCAGTTCTTC | CASSFGTLGNEQFF
TRBJ1-2 | - | 13 | - | TRBV10-2 | TGCGCCAGCAGTCACGGGGGCAACGGTGGCTACACCTTC | CASSHGGNGGYTF
TRBJ1-6 | - | 13 | - | TRBV29-1 | TGCAGCGTCATCAAGGACAGAAATTCACCCCTCCACTTT | CSVIKDRNSPLHF
TRBJ2-1 | many | 17 | - | TRBV12-3/TRBV12-4 | TGTGCCAGCAGTCCGGGCTCCGGGGGTAGCTCCTACAATGAGCAGTTCTTC | CASSPGSGGSSYNEQFF
TRBJ2-3 | many | 12 | - | TRBV6-1 | TGTGCCAGCAGTCAAAAAGCAGATACGCAGTATTTT | CASSQKADTQYF
TRBJ1-1 | many | 15 | - | TRBV18 | TGTGCCAGCTCACCCAGTACCGGGGTGAACACTGAAGCTTTCTTT | CASSPSTGVNTEAFF
TRBJ2-6 | - | 15 | - | TRBV15 | TGTGCCACCAGCAACGTTTCCTCTGGGGCCAACGTCCTGACTTTC | CATSNVSSGANVLTF
TRBJ2-3 | few | 16 | TRBD2 | TRBV6-5 | TGTGCCAGCAGTTACGCTAGCGGGGAGCTGTCAGATACGCAGTATTTT | CASSYASGELSDTQYF
TRBJ2-3 | - | 16 | TRBD2 | TRBV19 | TGTGCCAGTAGCCGATTAGCGGGGGGGCTGGCAGATACGCAGTATTTT | CASSRLAGGLADTQYF
TRBJ2-5 | many | 11 | - | TRBV11-2 | TGTGCCAGCAGCCGGGCGGAGACCCAGTACTTC | CASSRAETQYF
TRBJ2-7 | - | 14 | - | TRBV6-1 | TGTGCCAGCAGCTCAGAACGGCAGTCCTACGAGCAGTACTTC | CASSSERQSYEQYF
TRBJ2-7 | - | 15 | - | TRBV10-3 | TGTGCCATCAGCGCTGCGGGCCCACACCACCACGAGCAGTACTTC | CAISAAGPHHHEQYF
TRBJ1-1 | many | 14 | TRBD1 | TRBV15 | TGTGCCACCAGCAGGGACAGGGTGGACACTGAAGCTTTCTTT | CATSRDRVDTEAFF
TRBJ2-1 | - | 19 | TRBD2 | TRBV11-2 | TGTGCCAGCACCCCTAGCGGGGGGGCCCTTTTTAGCTCCTACAATGAGCAGTTCTTC | CASTPSGGALFSSYNEQFF
TRBJ1-4 | few | 14 | - | TRBV10-1 | TGCGCCAGCAGTGCGTATTCGACGGGTGAAAAACTGTTTTTT | CASSAYSTGEKLFF
TRBJ1-1 | - | 13 | - | TRBV7-9 | TGTGCCAGCAGCGAGGCAGGGAGGACTGAAGCTTTCTTT | CASSEAGRTEAFF
TRBJ2-7 | many | 16 | - | TRBV3-1 | TGTGCCAGCAGCCAAGGTTTCAGGGGCGACCTCTACGAGCAGTACTTC | CASSQGFRGDLYEQYF
TRBJ2-2 | few | 14 | TRBD1 | TRBV12-3/TRBV12-4 | TGTGCCAGCAGTTGGGACAGGGGAACCGGGGAGCTGTTTTTT | CASSWDRGTGELFF
TRBJ1-2 | many | 18 | - | TRBV6-1 | TGTGCCAGCAGTGAGTTTTTTTCCCAGACAGTTCAGGACTATGGCTACACCTTC | CASSEFFSQTVQDYGYTF
TRBJ2-5 | many | 16 | - | TRBV12-3/TRBV12-4 | TGTGCCAGCACCCAGGGATCCCTAGCGATTAGAGAGACCCAGTACTTC | CASTQGSLAIRETQYF
TRBJ2-6 | - | 16 | - | TRBV10-3 | TGTGCCATCAGTGCACCCGGGACCCAGGGGGGCAACGTCCTGACTTTC | CAISAPGTQGGNVLTF
TRBJ2-2 | many | 15 | - | TRBV9 | TGTGCCAGCAGCGTAGCAGGGTGGAGCACCGGGGAGCTGTTTTTT | CASSVAGWSTGELFF
TRBJ1-4 | - | 15 | TRBD1 | TRBV25-1 | TGTGCCAGCAGTGAATTGGCAGGGGGACTTGAAAAACTGTTTTTT | CASSELAGGLEKLFF
TRBJ2-2 | - | 16 | - | TRBV24-1 | TGTGCCACCAGTGATTTGTCAGGGTGGGACACCGGGGAGCTGTTTTTT | CATSDLSGWDTGELFF
TRBJ2-3 | many | 15 | TRBD2 | TRBV20-1 | TGCAGTGCTAGTTCGTCTAGCGGGCATCCTGATACGCAGTATTTT | CSASSSSGHPDTQYF
TRBJ1-2 | - | 18 | - | TRBV19 | TGTGCCAGTAGTATAGATCGGACAGACCCGGCGGGTATCTATGGCTACACCTTC | CASSIDRTDPAGIYGYTF
TRBJ1-5 | many | 15 | TRBD1 | TRBV5-8 | TGTGCCAGCAGCGCAGGACAGGAACTCAATCAGCCCCAGCATTTT | CASSAGQELNQPQHF
TRBJ2-3 | - | 17 | TRBD2 | TRBV19 | TGTGCCAGTAGTTCGTCCGGACTAGCGGGGTCGGAGGGTACGCAGTATTTT | CASSSSGLAGSEGTQYF
TRBJ2-7 | few | 13 | - | TRBV6-1 | TGTGCCAGCAAGGGGCAGTCCTGGGGCGAGCAGTACTTC | CASKGQSWGEQYF
TRBJ2-3 | - | 16 | TRBD2 | TRBV5-1 | TGCGCCAGCAGCTTGGAGAGCGGGATAAGCACAGATACGCAGTATTTT | CASSLESGISTDTQYF
TRBJ2-3 | - | 15 | TRBD2 | TRBV20-1 | TGCAGTGCTAGGAGGCGGGAGGGCTCGGGAGATACGCAGTATTTT | CSARRREGSGDTQYF
TRBJ1-2 | many | 11 | - | TRBV28 | TGTGCCAGCAGTCCTGGGGGGGGCTACACCTTC | CASSPGGGYTF
TRBJ2-7 | many | 12 | - | TRBV6-1 | TGTGCCAGCAGTGGCCACAGGGTCGAGCAGTACTTC | CASSGHRVEQYF
TRBJ2-1 | few | 16 | - | TRBV27 | TGTGCCAGCAGCTTGACTTTAGGCGGGTTTAGCAATGAGCAGTTCTTC | CASSLTLGGFSNEQFF
TRBJ2-7 | - | 15 | - | TRBV5-1 | TGTGCCAGCAGTACCTGGTGGGGGACCGCCTACGAGCAGTACTTC | CASSTWWGTAYEQYF
TRBJ2-7 | many | 14 | - | TRBV12-3/TRBV12-4 | TGTGCCAGCAGTTTTGGGACCTCCTCTGCCGAGCAGTACTTC | CASSFGTSSAEQYF
TRBJ2-7 | few | 15 | - | TRBV4-1 | TGCGCCAGCAGCCAAGCCGGGGCCCCAACCTACGAGCAGTACTTC | CASSQAGAPTYEQYF
TRBJ2-5 | many | 14 | - | TRBV6-1 | TGTGCCAGCAGTGCGGGAACCAACCAAGAGACCCAGTACTTC | CASSAGTNQETQYF